This TCR beta chain appears in the sequencing data of a study of sequential checkpoint blockade in melanoma (dated by TCRdb to about 2019). About the study as a whole: Patients were assigned by 1:1 randomization to either first-line nivolumab followed by ipilimumab (arm A) or ipilimumab followed by nivolumab (arm B). Maintenance nivolumab came after each of the two trial sequences. The full study reports these points: The model for predicting response that combines TCR metrics with mutation burden needs to be validated in larger, independent patient cohorts.

Of note for this clone: The clone's antigen remains unknown. Base qualities were left out, and no much larger clone turns up one base away.

The sample's treatment or condition label, decoded: randomized to nivolumab then ipilimumab (arm A) or the reverse (arm B). None of the patients in the trial had previously been given DNA-damaging chemotherapy. Live CD3+CD8+ cells negative for CD19 and CD56 were sorted from thawed PBMCs on a FACS Aria II flow cytometer. The samples were obtained from melanoma patients enrolled in CheckMate 064, an open-label, randomized phase II trial testing sequential checkpoint blockade. Peripheral blood mononuclear cells were obtained through leukapheresis, purified using Ficoll-Paque, and frozen in human serum containing around 10% DMSO. Right after sorting, the blood CD3+CD8+ cells were verified to be >95% pure, and DNA extraction followed. The immunoSEQ Assay was used to immunosequence TCRbeta CDR3 regions from genomic DNA. Genomic DNA was amplified by bias-controlled multiplex PCR before high-throughput sequencing. The study's processing was this. To quantify the absolute abundance of each unique TCRbeta CDR3 region, the sequences were collapsed and filtered. Clonality, defined as 1 minus Pielou's evenness, was calculated using only productive rearrangements. A previously published method was used to identify clones whose frequencies were significantly greater in on-treatment samples than in baseline samples. The immuneACCESS repertoire file appears here via TCRdb, limited to in-frame rearrangements. These files lack a portion of the clones; in checked studies, under half of the deficit traces to unresolved V genes, and the cause of the others is not known. For V, J and clone size, that table is used; D and trimming come from the DNA. This sample has roughly 9,900 clones in its table, and around 52% of those were observed once. The ten largest clones take up approximately 40% of the sample.

This material consisted of CD8+ T cells sorted from blood (inferred from file names), taken from a patient given nivolumab and ipilimumab in sequence. This clonotype originated in a human donor with melanoma.

The nucleotide sequence is given as TGTGCCAGCAAGGCGGGCCCGCAAGGCGCCTACGAGCAGTACTTC. This is translated as CASKAGPQGAYEQYF. The V and J genes are TRBV27 and TRBJ2-7; possibly the D gene is TRBD2, per 5 matching bases. The CDR3 runs 15 amino acids, cysteine and phenylalanine included. The read is trimmed to its CDR3 DNA, 45 bases read in frame from base 1. Trimming at the junction amounts to 7 bases on V and 2 bases on J, and the germline ends lie 18 bases apart. CDR1 MNHEY and CDR2 SMNVEV were looked up in the germline V gene (reference sequence).